This TCR beta chain was sequenced for a study of blood T cells in healthy people across ages. A second PCR of about 7 to 11 cycles used a sample-barcoded 5' primer and a J-beta primer mix. Each CDR3 protein is one row after TCRdb ran MiXCR on the 5' RACE reads. The sample gives 650,000 to 1,000,000 distinct CDR3 sequences, around 34% of which show up once; roughly 13% is in the top ten. Per sample, a minimum of 7 million PBMCs were isolated. Total RNA, at least 5.5 micrograms per sample, was extracted from PBMCs. The CDR3 loop spans 16 amino acids. Looked up from germline, CDR1 is LGHNA and CDR2 is YSLEER. The ends were cut back, 0 bases at V and 2 bases at J, with 13 bases in the middle.

The receptor was derived from a man younger than 35 in good health. V usage is TRBV4-3 and J usage is TRBJ2-5; D perhaps matches TRBD2 (5 bases). The sequenced material came from blood. The CDR3 region has the DNA TGCGCCAGCAGCCAAGACGTAGAGGGCTTTCAAGAGACCCAGTACTTC. It is translated as CASSQDVEGFQETQYF.